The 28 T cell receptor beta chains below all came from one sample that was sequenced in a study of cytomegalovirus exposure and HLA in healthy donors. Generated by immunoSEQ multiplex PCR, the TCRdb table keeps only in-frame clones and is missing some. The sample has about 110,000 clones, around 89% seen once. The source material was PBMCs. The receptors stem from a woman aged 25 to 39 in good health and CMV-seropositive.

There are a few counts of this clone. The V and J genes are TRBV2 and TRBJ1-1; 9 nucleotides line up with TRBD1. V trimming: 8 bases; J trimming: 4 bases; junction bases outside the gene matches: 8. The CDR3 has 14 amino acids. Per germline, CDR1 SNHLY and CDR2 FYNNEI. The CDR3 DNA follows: TGTGCCAGCCACTCCGGGACAGGGCCCACTGAAGCTTTCTTT. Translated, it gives CASHSGTGPTEAFF.

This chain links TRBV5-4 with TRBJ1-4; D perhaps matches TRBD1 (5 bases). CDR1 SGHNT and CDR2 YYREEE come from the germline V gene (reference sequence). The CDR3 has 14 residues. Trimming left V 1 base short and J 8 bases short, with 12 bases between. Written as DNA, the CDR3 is TGTGCCAGCAGCTTGTTTGGGGCTGGGGAAAAACTGTTTTTT. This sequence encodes CASSLFGAGEKLFF.

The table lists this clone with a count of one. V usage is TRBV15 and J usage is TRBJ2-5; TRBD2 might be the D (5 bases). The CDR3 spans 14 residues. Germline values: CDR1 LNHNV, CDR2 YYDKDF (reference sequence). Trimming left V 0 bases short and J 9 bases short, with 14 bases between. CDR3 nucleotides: TGTGCCACCAGCAGAGAGAGGGAACGGTTGTCCCAGTACTTC. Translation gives CATSRERERLSQYF.

CDR3 DNA sequence: TGTGCCAGCAGCTTAGGGCCTCCGACTAGGGCCCAAGAGACCCAGTACTTC. The encoded protein is CASSLGPPTRAQETQYF. The gene calls are TRBV11-2 and TRBJ2-5; tentative D call: TRBD2 (6 bases). The CDR3 covers 17 residues. Germline V gives CDR1 SGHAT, CDR2 FQNNGV. V lost 1 base, J lost 1 base, and 16 bases lay in between.

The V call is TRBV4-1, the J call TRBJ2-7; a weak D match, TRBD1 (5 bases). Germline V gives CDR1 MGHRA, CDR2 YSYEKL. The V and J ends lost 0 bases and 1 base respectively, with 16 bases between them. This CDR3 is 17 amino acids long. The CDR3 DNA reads TGCGCCAGCAGCCAAGATTGGGCGGCAGGGATGTCCTACGAGCAGTACTTC. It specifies CASSQDWAAGMSYEQYF.

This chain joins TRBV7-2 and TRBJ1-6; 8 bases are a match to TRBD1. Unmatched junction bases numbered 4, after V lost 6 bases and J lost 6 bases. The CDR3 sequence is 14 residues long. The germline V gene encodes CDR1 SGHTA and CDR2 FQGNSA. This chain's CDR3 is CASSFGQGNSPLHF. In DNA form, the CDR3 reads TGTGCCAGCAGTTTCGGACAGGGTAATTCACCCCTCCACTTT. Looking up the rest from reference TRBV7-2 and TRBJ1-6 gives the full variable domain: GAGVSQSPSNKVTEKGKDVELRCDPISGHTALYWYRQSLGQGLEFLIYFQGNSAPDKSGLPSDRFSAERTGGSVSTLTIQRTQQEDSAVYLCASSFGQGNSPLHFGNGTRLTVT.

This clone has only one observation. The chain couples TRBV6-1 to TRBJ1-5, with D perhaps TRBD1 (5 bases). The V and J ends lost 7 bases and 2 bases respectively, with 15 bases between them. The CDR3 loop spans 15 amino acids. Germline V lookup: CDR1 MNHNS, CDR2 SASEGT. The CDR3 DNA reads TGTGCCAGCAACCTAGAAGGGGTCGGCAATCAGCCCCAGCATTTT. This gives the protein CASNLEGVGNQPQHF.

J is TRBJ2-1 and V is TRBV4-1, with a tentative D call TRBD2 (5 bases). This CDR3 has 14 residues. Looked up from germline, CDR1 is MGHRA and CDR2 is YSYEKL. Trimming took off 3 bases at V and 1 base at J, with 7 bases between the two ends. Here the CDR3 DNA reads TGCGCCAGCAGCCACGGGGTTTCCTACAATGAGCAGTTCTTC. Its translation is CASSHGVSYNEQFF.

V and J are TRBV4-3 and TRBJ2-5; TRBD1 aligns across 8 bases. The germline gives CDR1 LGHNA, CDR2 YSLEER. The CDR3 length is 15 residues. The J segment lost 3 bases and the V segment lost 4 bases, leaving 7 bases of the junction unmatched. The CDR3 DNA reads TGCGCCAGCAGCCGATCAGGGGGCAGGGAAGAGACCCAGTACTTC. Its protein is CASSRSGGREETQYF.

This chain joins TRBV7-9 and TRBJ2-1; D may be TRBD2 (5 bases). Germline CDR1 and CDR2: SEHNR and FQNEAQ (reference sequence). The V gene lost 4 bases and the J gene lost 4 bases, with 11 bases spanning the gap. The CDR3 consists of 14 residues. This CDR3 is CASSSQRSYNEQFF. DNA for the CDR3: TGTGCCAGCAGCTCACAGCGGAGTTACAATGAGCAGTTCTTC. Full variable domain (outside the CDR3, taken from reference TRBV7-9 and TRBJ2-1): DTGVSQNPRHKITKRGQNVTFRCDPISEHNRLYWYRQTLGQGPEFLTYFQNEAQLEKSRLLSDRFSAERPKGSFSTLEIQRTEQGDSAMYLCASSSQRSYNEQFFGPGTRLTVL.

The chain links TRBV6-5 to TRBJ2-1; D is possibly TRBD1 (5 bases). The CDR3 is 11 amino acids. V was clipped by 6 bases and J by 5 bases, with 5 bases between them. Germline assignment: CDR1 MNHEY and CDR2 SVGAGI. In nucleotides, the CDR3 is TGTGCCAGCAGGACAGACAATGAGCAGTTCTTC. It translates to CASRTDNEQFF.

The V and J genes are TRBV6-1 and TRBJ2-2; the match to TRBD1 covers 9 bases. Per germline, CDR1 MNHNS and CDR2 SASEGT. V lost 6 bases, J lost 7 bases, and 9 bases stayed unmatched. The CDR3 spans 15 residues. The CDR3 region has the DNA TGTGCCAGCAGGGGACAGGGTAGTAGTATCGGGGAGCTGTTTTTT. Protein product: CASRGQGSSIGELFF.

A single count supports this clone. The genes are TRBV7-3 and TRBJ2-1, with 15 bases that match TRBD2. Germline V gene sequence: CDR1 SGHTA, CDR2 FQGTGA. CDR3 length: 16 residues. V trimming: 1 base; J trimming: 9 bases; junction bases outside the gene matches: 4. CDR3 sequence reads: CASSLRTSGGAAEQFF. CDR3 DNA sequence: TGTGCCAGCAGCTTAAGGACTAGCGGGGGGGCCGCTGAGCAGTTCTTC.

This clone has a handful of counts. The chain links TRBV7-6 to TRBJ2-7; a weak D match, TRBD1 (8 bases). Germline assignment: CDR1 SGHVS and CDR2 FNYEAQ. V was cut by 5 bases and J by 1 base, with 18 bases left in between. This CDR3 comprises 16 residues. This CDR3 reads CASSPGQGGGSYEQYF. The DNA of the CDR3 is TGTGCCAGCAGCCCCGGACAGGGAGGGGGGTCCTACGAGCAGTACTTC.

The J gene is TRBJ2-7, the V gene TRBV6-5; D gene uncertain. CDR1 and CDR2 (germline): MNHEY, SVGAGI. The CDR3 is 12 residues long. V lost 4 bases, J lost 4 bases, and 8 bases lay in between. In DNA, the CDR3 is TGTGCCAGCAGTTCAACTTCATACGAGCAGTACTTC. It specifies CASSSTSYEQYF.

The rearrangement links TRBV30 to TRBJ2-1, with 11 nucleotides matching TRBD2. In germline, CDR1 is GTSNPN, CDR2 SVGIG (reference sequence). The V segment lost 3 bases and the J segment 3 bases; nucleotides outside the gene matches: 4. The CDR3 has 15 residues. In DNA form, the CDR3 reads TGTGCCTGGAGAGAACTAGCGGGAGACTACAATGAGCAGTTCTTC. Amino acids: CAWRELAGDYNEQFF.

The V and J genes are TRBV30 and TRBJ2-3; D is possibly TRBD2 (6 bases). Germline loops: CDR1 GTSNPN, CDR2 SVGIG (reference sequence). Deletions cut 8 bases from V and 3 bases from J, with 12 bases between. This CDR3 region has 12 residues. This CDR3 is CAGGLGTDTQYF. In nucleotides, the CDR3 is TGTGCCGGGGGACTGGGGACAGATACGCAGTATTTT.

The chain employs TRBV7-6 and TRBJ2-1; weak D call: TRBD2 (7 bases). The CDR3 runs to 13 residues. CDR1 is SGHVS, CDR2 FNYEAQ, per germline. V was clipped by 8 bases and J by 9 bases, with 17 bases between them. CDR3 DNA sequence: TGTGCCAGCTCCCGGAGGGGGGAGGGTGAGCAGTTCTTC. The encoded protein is CASSRRGEGEQFF.

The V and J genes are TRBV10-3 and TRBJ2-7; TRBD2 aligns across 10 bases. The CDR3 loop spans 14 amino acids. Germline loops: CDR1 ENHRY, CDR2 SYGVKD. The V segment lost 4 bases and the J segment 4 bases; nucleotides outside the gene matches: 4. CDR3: CAISGSTSGYEQYF. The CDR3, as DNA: TGTGCCATCAGTGGGTCGACTAGCGGGTACGAGCAGTACTTC.

This CDR3 is CASSPGQVDLNTEAFF. Written as DNA, the CDR3 is TGTGCCAGCAGTCCCGGACAGGTGGATTTAAACACTGAAGCTTTCTTT. The V and J genes are TRBV27 and TRBJ1-1, with 7 bases fitting TRBD1. The CDR3 is 16 amino acids. J was trimmed by 2 bases and V by 5 bases; bases with no gene match: 11. Germline-derived CDR1 and CDR2 are MNHEY and SMNVEV (reference sequence).

The CDR3 protein is CASSAGLEREQYF. The CDR3, as DNA: TGTGCCAGCAGTGCCGGACTCGAACGGGAGCAGTACTTC. This sequence joins TRBV11-1 and TRBJ2-7, with D perhaps TRBD2 (5 bases). The CDR3 loop spans 13 amino acids. Germline V gene sequence: CDR1 SGHAT, CDR2 FQDESV (reference sequence). V was cut by 6 bases and J by 7 bases, with 16 bases left in between.

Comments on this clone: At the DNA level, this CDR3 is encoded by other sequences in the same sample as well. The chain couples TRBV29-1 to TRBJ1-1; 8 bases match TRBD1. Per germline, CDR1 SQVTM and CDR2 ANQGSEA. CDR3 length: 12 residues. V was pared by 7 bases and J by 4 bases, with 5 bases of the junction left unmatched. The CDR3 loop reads CSARGRGTEAFF. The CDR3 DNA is TGCAGCGCCAGGGGGCGGGGCACTGAAGCTTTCTTT.

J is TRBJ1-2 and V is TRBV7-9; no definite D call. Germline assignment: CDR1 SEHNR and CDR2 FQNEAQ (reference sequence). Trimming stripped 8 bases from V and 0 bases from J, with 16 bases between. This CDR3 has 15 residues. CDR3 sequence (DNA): TGTGCCAGCCTCGGCACGGGAAGAGCTAACTATGGCTACACCTTC. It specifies CASLGTGRANYGYTF.

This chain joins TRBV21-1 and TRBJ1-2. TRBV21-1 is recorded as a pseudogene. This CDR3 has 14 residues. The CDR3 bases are TGTGCCAGCAGCAAAAAGGAGGTCCTGGGGGGCTACACCTTC. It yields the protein CASSKKEVLGGYTF.

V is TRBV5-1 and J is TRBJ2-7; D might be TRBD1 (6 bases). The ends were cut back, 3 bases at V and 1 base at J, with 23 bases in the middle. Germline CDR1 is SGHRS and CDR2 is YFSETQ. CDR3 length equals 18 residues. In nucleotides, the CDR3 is TGCGCCAGCAGCTCCAATCTTGCCGGGACATTATATTCCTACGAGCAGTACTTC. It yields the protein CASSSNLAGTLYSYEQYF. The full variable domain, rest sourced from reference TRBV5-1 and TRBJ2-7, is KAGVTQTPRYLIKTRGQQVTLSCSPISGHRSVSWYQQTPGQGLQFLFEYFSETQRNKGNFPGRFSGRQFSNSRSEMNVSTLELGDSALYLCASSSNLAGTLYSYEQYFGPGTRLTVT.

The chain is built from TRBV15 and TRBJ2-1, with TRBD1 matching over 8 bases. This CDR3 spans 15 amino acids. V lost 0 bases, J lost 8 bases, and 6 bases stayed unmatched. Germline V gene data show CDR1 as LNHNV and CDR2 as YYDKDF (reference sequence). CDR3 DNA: TGTGCCACCAGCAGAGATTCGGCAGGGGGCTATGAGCAGTTCTTC. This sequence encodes CATSRDSAGGYEQFF.

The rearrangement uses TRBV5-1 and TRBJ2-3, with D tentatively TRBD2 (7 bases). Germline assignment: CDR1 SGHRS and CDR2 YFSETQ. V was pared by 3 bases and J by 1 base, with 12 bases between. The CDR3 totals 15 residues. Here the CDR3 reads CASSSRGARTDTQYF. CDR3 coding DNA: TGCGCCAGCAGCTCACGGGGGGCCCGCACAGATACGCAGTATTTT.

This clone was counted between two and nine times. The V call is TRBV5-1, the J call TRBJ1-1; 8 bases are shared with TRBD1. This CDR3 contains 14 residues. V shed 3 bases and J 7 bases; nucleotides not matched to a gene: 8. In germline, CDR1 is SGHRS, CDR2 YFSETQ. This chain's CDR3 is CASSSQGAGNEAFF. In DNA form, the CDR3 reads TGCGCCAGCAGCTCCCAGGGGGCTGGGAATGAAGCTTTCTTT.